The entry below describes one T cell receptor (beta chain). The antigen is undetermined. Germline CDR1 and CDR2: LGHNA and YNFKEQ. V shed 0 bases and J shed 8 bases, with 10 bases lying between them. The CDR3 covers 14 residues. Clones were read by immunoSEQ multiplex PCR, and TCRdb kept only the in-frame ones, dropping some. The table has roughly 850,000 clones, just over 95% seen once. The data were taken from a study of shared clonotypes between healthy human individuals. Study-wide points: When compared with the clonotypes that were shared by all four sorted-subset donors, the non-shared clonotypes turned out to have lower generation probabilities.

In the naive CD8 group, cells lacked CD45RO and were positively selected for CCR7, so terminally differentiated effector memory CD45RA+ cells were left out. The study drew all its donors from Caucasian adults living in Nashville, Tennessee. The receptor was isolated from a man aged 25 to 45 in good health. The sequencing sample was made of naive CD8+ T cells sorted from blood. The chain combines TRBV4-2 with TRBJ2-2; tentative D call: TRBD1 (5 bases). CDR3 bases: TGTGCCAGCAGCCAAGAGACAGCGCTAGGGGAGCTGTTTTTT. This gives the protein CASSQETALGELFF.